The sequence of this T cell receptor (beta chain) was determined in a study of cytomegalovirus exposure and HLA in healthy donors. Whole-study findings and limits: Per a later analysis, fewer than 20,000 TCR beta sequences showed association with HLA alleles at 0.05 false discovery rate. Across all donors, roughly uniform sequencing depth was an assumption of the presence/absence analyses. Previous analysis showed most TCR beta V segments were productive about 87% or about 30% of the time.

The germline V gene encodes CDR1 SGHAT and CDR2 FQNNGV. V lost 4 bases, J lost 4 bases, and 12 bases stayed unmatched. The CDR3 sequence is 16 residues long. A multiplex PCR was run with 60 Vbeta primers and 13 Jbeta primers. Profiling relied on immunoSEQ multiplex PCR, and the TCRdb table lists in-frame clones only, not all of them. The sample holds 100,000 to 150,000 clones; less than 80% are singletons and the top ten take 3% to 3.5%. As for this clone: Its target is not known.

Nominally healthy donors provided the samples, though records likely missed some immune exposures. Source material: PBMCs. This chain joins TRBV11-2 and TRBJ2-7; 8 nucleotides match TRBD1. The receptor comes from a woman aged 45 to 65 in good health and CMV-seronegative. This CDR3 is CASSSRTGGLQYEQYF. The CDR3 DNA is TGTGCCAGCAGCTCGCGTACAGGGGGACTCCAGTACGAGCAGTACTTC.